This T cell receptor (beta chain) came from a study of blood T cells in healthy people across ages. In the case of this clonotype: The target antigen is unknown.

The second PCR ran about 6 to 11 cycles with a sample-barcoded 5' primer and J-beta primers. At least 3 million CDR3-containing paired-end reads were obtained per sample. MiXCR, applied by TCRdb to the 5' RACE reads, yields one record per CDR3 protein. The sample holds roughly 1,800,000 distinct CDR3 sequences; roughly 50% are singletons and the top ten take about 2.1%. Regarding the study as a whole: Long-lived donors had more naive CD4+ cells and higher diversity than aged donors.

Germline CDR1 and CDR2: DFQATT and SNEGSKA (reference sequence). V was shortened by 6 bases and J by 6 bases, with 17 bases between the two germline ends. There are 13 residues in the CDR3. What was sequenced was blood. This TCR was sampled from a woman between 40 and 50 years old in good health. The V gene is TRBV20-1, the J gene TRBJ1-2, with a weak D call TRBD1 (5 bases). The CDR3 nucleotides read TGCAGTGCGTTCGGGGGTAAGGCGGATGGCTACACCTTC. It codes for CSAFGGKADGYTF.